The sequence of this TCR beta chain was determined in a study of siplizumab effects on memory and regulatory T cells. Study conclusions and caveats: It seemed that naive T cells were more diverse than memory cells and were major contributors to the alloresponse. Confirmatory evidence of suppressive function in proliferating siplizumab-culture Tregs was not obtained.

Sequencing used immunoSEQ multiplex PCR; TCRdb keeps in-frame clones, though not all of them. In the table there are 3,000 to 3,500 clones, more than 45% of which are singletons. For this clone: Its antigen is as yet unknown.

In the mixed lymphocyte reaction, cells were cocultured for 5 to 6 days at 37°C. The sequencing input was CFSE-low (dividing) CD4+ T cells sorted from an allogeneic mixed lymphocyte reaction. This receptor was taken from a human donor in good health; the cells came from an allogeneic mixed lymphocyte reaction.

The CDR3 sequence is CASSLSPKDSYTF. The DNA for the CDR3 is TGCGCCAGCAGCTTATCCCCAAAGGACAGCTACACCTTC. The V gene is TRBV5-1, the J gene TRBJ1-2; perhaps TRBD1 as D (5 bases). Deletions cut 2 bases from V and 9 bases from J, with 14 bases between. The CDR3 has 13 residues. The germline V gene has CDR1 SGHRS and CDR2 YFSETQ.